The next 3 T cell receptor beta chains were all read from a single sample in a study of cytomegalovirus exposure and HLA in healthy donors. PCR employed 60 Vbeta and 13 Jbeta primers. The table came from immunoSEQ multiplex PCR; TCRdb's copy has only in-frame clones and leaves some out. This table holds about 160,000 clones, 70% to 80% found once. The sample taken for sequencing was PBMCs. Source of these receptors: a man over 45 in good health and CMV-seropositive.

This chain uses TRBV19 with TRBJ2-1; a possible D gene is TRBD1 (6 bases). CDR1 and CDR2 from the germline V gene are LNHDA and SQIVND (reference sequence). Deletions cut 9 bases from V and 1 base from J, with 10 bases between. The CDR3 is 13 amino acids. The CDR3 nucleotides read TGTGCCAGCAACAGGGATTCCTACAATGAGCAGTTCTTC. It codes for CASNRDSYNEQFF.

The chain has TRBV5-1 and TRBJ2-5; no clear D gene. Trimming took off 0 bases at V and 5 bases at J, with 5 bases between the two ends. CDR3 size: 12 residues. Germline V gene sequence: CDR1 SGHRS, CDR2 YFSETQ. The CDR3, as DNA: TGCGCCAGCAGCTTGGCCAGGGAGACCCAGTACTTC. Translation: CASSLARETQYF. Complete variable domain (other parts from reference TRBV5-1 and TRBJ2-5): KAGVTQTPRYLIKTRGQQVTLSCSPISGHRSVSWYQQTPGQGLQFLFEYFSETQRNKGNFPGRFSGRQFSNSRSEMNVSTLELGDSALYLCASSLARETQYFGPGTRLLVL.

The chain links TRBV19 to TRBJ1-2; D gene uncertain. The CDR3 loop spans 14 amino acids. CDR1 and CDR2 from the germline V gene are LNHDA and SQIVND (reference sequence). The V gene lost 7 bases and the J gene lost 5 bases, with 17 bases spanning the gap. In DNA, the CDR3 is TGTGCCAGTATGAAGATGGCTTACCTTTATGGCTACACCTTC. Protein product: CASMKMAYLYGYTF. The whole variable domain, remainder taken from reference TRBV19 and TRBJ1-2, is DGGITQSPKYLFRKEGQNVTLSCEQNLNHDAMYWYRQDPGQGLRLIYYSQIVNDFQKGDIAEGYSVSREKKESFPLTVTSAQKNPTAFYLCASMKMAYLYGYTFGSGTRLTVV.